This T cell receptor beta chain was documented in a study of blood T cell repertoires in COVID-19. About the research overall: The United States, Italy and Spain supplied acute and convalescent COVID-19 samples.

Clones were sequenced by immunoSEQ multiplex PCR, and TCRdb holds only the in-frame ones, with some missing. This repertoire shows hundreds of thousands of clones, 70% to 90% found once; its top ten account for approximately 0.7%. The CDR3 loop spans 16 amino acids. Germline CDR1 and CDR2: SGHRS and YFSETQ. The V gene end was trimmed by 3 bases and the J gene end by 0 bases; junction bases not matched to a gene: 3. Sequencing input: peripheral blood. The receptor's source is a man in his forties with acute or convalescent COVID-19. The chain is built from TRBV5-1 and TRBJ2-2; 9 bases fit TRBD2. The CDR3, as DNA: TGCGCCAGCAGCTCGACTAGCGGTACGAACACCGGGGAGCTGTTTTTT. Translating gives CASSSTSGTNTGELFF.